This TCR beta chain was sequenced for a study of spatial heterogeneity in lung cancer. Study-wide points: For expanded intratumoral alpha and beta TCRs, counts tracked tumor mutation counts.

There are many counts of this clonotype. Its antigen is not known. One entry per CDR3 protein results from TCRdb running MiXCR on the 5' RACE reads. The sample shows around 95,000 distinct CDR3 sequences, 4.4% of them seen only once. Per the germline V gene, CDR1 is DFQATT and CDR2 is SNEGSKA (reference sequence). The V end was cut by 4 bases, the J end by 5 bases, with 9 bases between. The CDR3 covers 12 residues. As to time point: sample taken at primary tumor resection. Unsorted whole RNA from tumor, nontumor lung or frozen PBMC underwent sequencing. The input for sequencing was lung tumor tissue, taken at surgery. This chain connects TRBV20-1 to TRBJ1-5, with D unresolved. This clonotype originated in a male donor with early-stage non-small cell lung cancer. CDR3 coding DNA: TGCAGTGCTAAGACTGGGGATCAGCCCCAGCATTTT. Its protein product is CSAKTGDQPQHF.